This T cell receptor (beta chain) was profiled in a study of T cells in Graves' hyperthyroidism and ophthalmopathy. It was RNA transcripts that yielded the amplified TCR beta CDR3 regions. TCR CDR3 underwent first-round RT-PCR with the HTBI primer set. TCRdb ran MiXCR on the multiplex PCR reads and lists one entry per CDR3 protein. The sample yields around 490,000 distinct CDR3 sequences, less than 20% seen once. PBMCs came from 7.5 to 10 ml fresh peripheral blood. Germline V lookup: CDR1 MNHEY, CDR2 SVGEGT. The CDR3 is 14 residues long. Deletions cut 7 bases from V and 2 bases from J, with 14 bases between.

Sample: blood. The receptor was derived from a man aged 35-49 years with Graves' ophthalmopathy. This chain uses TRBV6-2 or TRBV6-3 with TRBJ1-2; D is ambiguous. The chain's CDR3 is CASISDGENYGYTF. The CDR3 nucleotides read TGTGCCAGCATTTCGGACGGGGAGAACTATGGCTACACCTTC.